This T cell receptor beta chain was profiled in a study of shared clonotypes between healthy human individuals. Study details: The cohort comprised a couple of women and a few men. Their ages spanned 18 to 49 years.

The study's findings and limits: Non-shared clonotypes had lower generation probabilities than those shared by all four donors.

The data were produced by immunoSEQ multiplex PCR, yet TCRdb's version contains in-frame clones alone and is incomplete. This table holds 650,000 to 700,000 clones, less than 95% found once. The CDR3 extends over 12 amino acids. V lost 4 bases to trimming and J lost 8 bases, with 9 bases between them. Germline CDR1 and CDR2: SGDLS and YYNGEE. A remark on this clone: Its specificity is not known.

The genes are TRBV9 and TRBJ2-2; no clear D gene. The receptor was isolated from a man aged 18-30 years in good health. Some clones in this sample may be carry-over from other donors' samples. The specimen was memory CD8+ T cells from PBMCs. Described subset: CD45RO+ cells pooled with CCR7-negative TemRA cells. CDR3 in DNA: TGTGCCAGCAGCCCAATGAGAGGGGAGCTGTTTTTT. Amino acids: CASSPMRGELFF.